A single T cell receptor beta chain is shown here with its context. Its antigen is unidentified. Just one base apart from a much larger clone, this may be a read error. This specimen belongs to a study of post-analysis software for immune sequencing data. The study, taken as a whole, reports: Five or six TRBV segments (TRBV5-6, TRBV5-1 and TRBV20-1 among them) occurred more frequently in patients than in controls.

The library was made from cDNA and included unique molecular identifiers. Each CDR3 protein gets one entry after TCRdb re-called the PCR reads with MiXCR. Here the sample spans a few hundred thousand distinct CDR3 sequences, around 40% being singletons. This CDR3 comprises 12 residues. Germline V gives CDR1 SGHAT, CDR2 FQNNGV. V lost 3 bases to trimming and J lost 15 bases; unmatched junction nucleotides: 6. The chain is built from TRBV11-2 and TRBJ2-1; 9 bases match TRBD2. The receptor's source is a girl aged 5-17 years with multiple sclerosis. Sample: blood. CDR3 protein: CASSFIAGGGFF. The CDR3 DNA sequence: TGTGCCAGCAGCTTCATTGCGGGAGGGGGGTTCTTC.